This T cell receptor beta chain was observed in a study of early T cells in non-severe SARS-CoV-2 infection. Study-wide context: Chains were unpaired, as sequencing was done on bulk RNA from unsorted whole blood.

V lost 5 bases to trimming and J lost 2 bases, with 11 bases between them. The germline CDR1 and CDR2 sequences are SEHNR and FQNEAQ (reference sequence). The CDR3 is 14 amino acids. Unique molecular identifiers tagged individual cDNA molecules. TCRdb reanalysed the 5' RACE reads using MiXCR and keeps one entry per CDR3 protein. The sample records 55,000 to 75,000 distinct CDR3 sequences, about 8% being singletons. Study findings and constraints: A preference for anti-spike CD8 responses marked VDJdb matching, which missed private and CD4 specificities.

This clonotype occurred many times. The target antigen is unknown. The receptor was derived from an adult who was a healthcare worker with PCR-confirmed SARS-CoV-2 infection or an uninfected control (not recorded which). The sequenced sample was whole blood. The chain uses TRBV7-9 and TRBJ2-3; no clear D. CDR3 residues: CASSIPLPTDTQYF. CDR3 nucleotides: TGTGCCAGCAGCATTCCCTTGCCCACAGATACGCAGTATTTT. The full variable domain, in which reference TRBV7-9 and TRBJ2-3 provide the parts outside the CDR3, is DTGVSQNPRHKITKRGQNVTFRCDPISEHNRLYWYRQTLGQGPEFLTYFQNEAQLEKSRLLSDRFSAERPKGSFSTLEIQRTEQGDSAMYLCASSIPLPTDTQYFGPGTRLTVL.